Shown below are 11 T cell receptor beta chains from a single sample sequenced in a study of blood T cell repertoires in COVID-19 (dated by TCRdb to between 2020 and 2021). Libraries came from the immunoSEQ multiplex PCR assay. What TCRdb holds here is the immuneACCESS table cut down to in-frame rearrangements. Part of the clones is not present; checked against another copy, under half of the missing clones reflect an unresolved V gene, and the others are unexplained. This sample holds some 160,000 clones; around 80% were observed only once. Approximately 19% of the sample is taken by the ten largest. Material for sequencing was peripheral blood. Receptors originate from a woman aged 70 to 79 who had recovered from COVID-19.

The chain links TRBV7-9 to TRBJ2-3; D call uncertain. The V gene's germline CDR1 is SEHNR and CDR2 FQNEAQ (reference sequence). The CDR3 consists of 12 residues. The V and J ends lost 10 bases and 5 bases respectively, with 13 bases between them. CDR3 protein: CATRLFGDTQYF. Written as DNA, the CDR3 is TGTGCCACCCGGTTATTTGGAGATACGCAGTATTTT.

The rearrangement uses TRBV2 and TRBJ2-5; D is perhaps TRBD1 (5 bases). The CDR3 covers 13 residues. Trimming cost V 6 bases and J 1 base, with 9 bases left between them. Germline CDR1 and CDR2: SNHLY and FYNNEI. The CDR3 sequence: CASRRQPQETQYF. The CDR3 coding sequence is TGTGCCAGCAGGAGACAGCCCCAAGAGACCCAGTACTTC.

V is TRBV18 and J is TRBJ1-4, with 10 bases identical to TRBD1. J lost 10 bases, V lost 3 bases, and 8 bases had no gene match. The CDR3 consists of 15 residues. Germline V gene data show CDR1 as KGHSH and CDR2 as LQKENI. CDR3 amino acids: CASSPNGQGGGKLFF. Here the CDR3 DNA reads TGTGCCAGCTCACCGAACGGACAGGGGGGGGGAAAACTGTTTTTT.

The chain is built from TRBV11-3 and TRBJ2-2, with D possibly matching TRBD1 (5 bases). Trimming left V 1 base short and J 7 bases short, with 7 bases between. CDR1 is SGHNT, CDR2 YENEEA, per germline. The CDR3 has 13 amino acids. CDR3 sequence: CASSLGGGGELFF. The CDR3 DNA reads as TGTGCCAGCAGCTTAGGGGGCGGCGGGGAGCTGTTTTTT.

CDR3 in DNA: TGTGCCAGCAGCTTAGCGTCCAGGGGCGAAAAACTGTTTTTT. It yields the protein CASSLASRGEKLFF. The V call is TRBV7-2, the J call TRBJ1-4; D possibly corresponds to TRBD1 (6 bases). V lost 0 bases and J 8 bases, leaving 10 bases between the germline ends. Per the germline V gene, CDR1 is SGHTA and CDR2 is FQGNSA. The CDR3 sequence is 14 residues long.

The genes are TRBV7-9 and TRBJ1-2; D possibly corresponds to TRBD1 (5 bases). CDR1 SEHNR and CDR2 FQNEAQ come from the germline V gene (reference sequence). CDR3 length equals 15 residues. Trimming took off 5 bases at V and 4 bases at J, with 17 bases between the two ends. The CDR3 loop is CASSTDPGGSYGYTF. Here the CDR3 DNA reads TGTGCCAGCAGCACTGACCCCGGGGGGAGCTATGGCTACACCTTC.

This rearrangement joins TRBV6-5 to TRBJ2-7, with D unclear. Trimming stripped 0 bases from V and 1 base from J, with 4 bases between. Germline CDR1 and CDR2: MNHEY and SVGAGI. The CDR3 has 13 residues. As DNA, the CDR3 is TGTGCCAGCAGTTACTCCGAGTCCTACGAGCAGTACTTC. It codes for CASSYSESYEQYF.

The chain has TRBV28 and TRBJ1-1; D might be TRBD1 (5 bases). Trimming took off 5 bases at V and 5 bases at J, with 18 bases between the two ends. The CDR3 length is 15 residues. From germline, CDR1 is MDHEN and CDR2 SYDVKM. CDR3 in amino acids: CASSPRRRDGTEAFF. The CDR3 DNA reads TGTGCCAGCAGTCCCCGTAGGCGGGACGGGACTGAAGCTTTCTTT.

The chain is built from TRBV11-2 and TRBJ2-5; 9 bases match TRBD1. V shed 7 bases and J 5 bases; nucleotides not matched to a gene: 14. The CDR3 has 16 amino acids. CDR1 SGHAT and CDR2 FQNNGV come from the germline V gene. In nucleotides, the CDR3 is TGTGCCAGCAACAGGGGGCGGGGTCAGTATAGGGAGACCCAGTACTTC. Translated, it gives CASNRGRGQYRETQYF.

This chain links TRBV6-5 with TRBJ1-1; a possible D gene is TRBD1 (5 bases). The germline V gene encodes CDR1 MNHEY and CDR2 SVGAGI. The CDR3 length is 14 residues. Deletions cut 6 bases from V and 1 base from J, with 12 bases between. CDR3 DNA sequence: TGTGCCAGCAGCCCCCCCGGGGGGAACACTGAAGCTTTCTTT. It is translated as CASSPPGGNTEAFF.

The rearrangement joins TRBV6-5 to TRBJ2-2, with 8 bases identical to TRBD2. The CDR3 consists of 15 residues. Looked up from germline, CDR1 is MNHEY and CDR2 is SVGAGI. V lost 2 bases and J lost 7; bases outside the gene matches: 6. The CDR3 region has the DNA TGTGCCAGCAGTTACCGGGGGGGGCACGGCGGGGAGCTGTTTTTT. This gives the protein CASSYRGGHGGELFF.